This T cell receptor beta chain was retrieved from a study of T-cell reconstitution after alpha-beta-depleted transplantation in children. Points from the study as a whole: At one year after transplant, newly produced T cells mostly accounted for T-cell counts and diversity. Expanded clones from the graft, numbering several hundred, reportedly supplied alpha-beta T cells about two months after transplant. High day-60 TCRbeta diversity in some patients came from surviving recipient T cells and thymic progenitors.

Preparation of the TCRbeta library was carried out with unique molecular identifiers. TCRdb analysed the PCR reads with MiXCR anew, one entry per CDR3 protein. Among over 400,000 distinct CDR3 sequences listed, approximately 41% were seen once. This CDR3 has 13 residues. The V gene's germline CDR1 is SGHRS and CDR2 YFSETQ. Losses at the gene ends were 5 bases for V and 9 bases for J; bases not matched to a gene: 8. Regarding this clonotype: Its target is not known.

The receptor comes from a girl aged 2-9 years with aplastic anemia, due to receive a stem cell transplant. This sample comprised PBMCs, obtained before TCRalphabeta/CD19-depleted stem cell transplant. The rearrangement uses TRBV5-1 and TRBJ2-5; 9 bases are shared with TRBD1. CDR3 residues: CASRQRTGVAQYF. The CDR3, as DNA: TGCGCCAGCAGACAGCGGACAGGGGTGGCCCAGTACTTC.